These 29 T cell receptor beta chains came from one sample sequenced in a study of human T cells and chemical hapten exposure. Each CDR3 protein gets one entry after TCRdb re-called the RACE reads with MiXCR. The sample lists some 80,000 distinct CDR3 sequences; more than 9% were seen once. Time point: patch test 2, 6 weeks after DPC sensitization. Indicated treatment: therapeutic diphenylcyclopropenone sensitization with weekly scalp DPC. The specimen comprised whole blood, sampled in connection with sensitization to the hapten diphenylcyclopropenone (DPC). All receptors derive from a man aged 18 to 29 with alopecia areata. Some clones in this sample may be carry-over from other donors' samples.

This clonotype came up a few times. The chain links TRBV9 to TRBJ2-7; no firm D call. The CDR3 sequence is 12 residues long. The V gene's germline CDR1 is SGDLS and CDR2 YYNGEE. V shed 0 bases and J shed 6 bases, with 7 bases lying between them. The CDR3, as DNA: TGTGCCAGCAGCGTAGCTACGGGCGAGCAGTACTTC. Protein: CASSVATGEQYF.

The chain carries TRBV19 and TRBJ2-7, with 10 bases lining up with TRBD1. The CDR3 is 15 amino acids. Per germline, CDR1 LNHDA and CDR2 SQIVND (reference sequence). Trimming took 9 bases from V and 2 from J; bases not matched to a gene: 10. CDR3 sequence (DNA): TGTGCCAGCAAGTTGCACGGGACAGGGGCCTACGAGCAGTACTTC. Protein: CASKLHGTGAYEQYF.

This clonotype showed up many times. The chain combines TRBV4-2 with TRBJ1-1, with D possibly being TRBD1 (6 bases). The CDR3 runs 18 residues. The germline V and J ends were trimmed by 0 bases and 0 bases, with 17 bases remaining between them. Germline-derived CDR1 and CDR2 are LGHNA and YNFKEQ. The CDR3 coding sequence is TGTGCCAGCAGCCAAGATCCTTCAGGGGAGGCCATGAACACTGAAGCTTTCTTT. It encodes CASSQDPSGEAMNTEAFF.

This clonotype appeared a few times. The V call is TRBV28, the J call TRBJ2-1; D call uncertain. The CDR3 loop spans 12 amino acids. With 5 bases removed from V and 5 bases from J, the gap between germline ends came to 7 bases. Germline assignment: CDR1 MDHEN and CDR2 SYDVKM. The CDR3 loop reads CASSESDNEQFF. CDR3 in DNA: TGTGCCAGCAGTGAGAGCGACAATGAGCAGTTCTTC.

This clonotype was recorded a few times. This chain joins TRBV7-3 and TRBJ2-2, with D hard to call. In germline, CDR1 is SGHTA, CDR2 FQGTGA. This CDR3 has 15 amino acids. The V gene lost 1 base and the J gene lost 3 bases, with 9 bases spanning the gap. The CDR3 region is CASSLMALDTGELFF. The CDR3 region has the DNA TGTGCCAGCAGCTTAATGGCCCTCGACACCGGGGAGCTGTTTTTT.

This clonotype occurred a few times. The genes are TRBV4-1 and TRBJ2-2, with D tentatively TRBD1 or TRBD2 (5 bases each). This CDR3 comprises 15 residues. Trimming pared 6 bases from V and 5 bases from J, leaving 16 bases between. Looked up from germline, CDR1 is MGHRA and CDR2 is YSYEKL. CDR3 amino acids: CASSFRDGRTGELFF. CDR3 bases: TGCGCCAGCAGTTTTCGGGACGGCCGTACCGGGGAGCTGTTTTTT.

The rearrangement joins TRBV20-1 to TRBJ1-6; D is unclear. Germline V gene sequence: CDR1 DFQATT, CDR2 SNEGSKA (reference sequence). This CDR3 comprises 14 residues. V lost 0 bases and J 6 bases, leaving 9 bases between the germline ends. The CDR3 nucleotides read TGCAGTGCTAGAGATCGTAAGGGTAATTCACCCCTCCACTTT. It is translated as CSARDRKGNSPLHF.

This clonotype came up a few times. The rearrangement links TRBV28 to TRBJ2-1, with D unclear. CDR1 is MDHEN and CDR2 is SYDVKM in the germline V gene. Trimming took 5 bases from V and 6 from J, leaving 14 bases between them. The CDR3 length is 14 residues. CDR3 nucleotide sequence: TGTGCCAGCAGTAAGCACCAAAAGGGCAATGAGCAGTTCTTC. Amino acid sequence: CASSKHQKGNEQFF.

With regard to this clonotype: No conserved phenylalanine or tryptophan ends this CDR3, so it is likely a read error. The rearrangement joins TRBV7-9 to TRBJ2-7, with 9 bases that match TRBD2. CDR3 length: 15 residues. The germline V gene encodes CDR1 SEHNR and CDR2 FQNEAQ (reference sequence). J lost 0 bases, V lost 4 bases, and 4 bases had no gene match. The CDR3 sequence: CASSSWTSASYEQYG. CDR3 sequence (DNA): TGTGCCAGCAGCTCCTGGACTAGCGCCTCCTACGAGCAGTACGGC.

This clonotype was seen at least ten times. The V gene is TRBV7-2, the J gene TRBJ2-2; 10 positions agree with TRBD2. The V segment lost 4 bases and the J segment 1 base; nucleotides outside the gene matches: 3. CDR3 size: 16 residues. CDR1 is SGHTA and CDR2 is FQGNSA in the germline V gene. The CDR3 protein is CASSSRTSGNTGELFF. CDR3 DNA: TGTGCCAGCAGCTCCCGGACTAGCGGGAACACCGGGGAGCTGTTTTTT.

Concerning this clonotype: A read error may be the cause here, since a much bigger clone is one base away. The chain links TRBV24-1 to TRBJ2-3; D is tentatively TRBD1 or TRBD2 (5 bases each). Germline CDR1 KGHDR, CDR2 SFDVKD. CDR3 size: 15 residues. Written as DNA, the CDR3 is TGTACCACCCAGGCCGGGACGCCGTACACAGATACGCAGTATTTT. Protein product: CTTQAGTPYTDTQYF.

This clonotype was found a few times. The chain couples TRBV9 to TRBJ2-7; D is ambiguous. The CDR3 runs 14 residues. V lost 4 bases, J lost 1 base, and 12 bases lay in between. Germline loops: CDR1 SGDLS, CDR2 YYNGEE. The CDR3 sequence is CASSPDGSSYEQYV. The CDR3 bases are TGTGCCAGCAGCCCCGATGGAAGTTCCTACGAGCAGTACGTC.

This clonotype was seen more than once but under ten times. The CDR3 loop reads CASSYSSGAPGELFF. DNA of the CDR3: TGTGCCAGCAGTTATTCTAGCGGGGCGCCCGGGGAGCTGTTTTTT. The chain joins TRBV28 to TRBJ2-2; TRBD2 agrees at 9 bases. Germline V CDR1 and CDR2: MDHEN, SYDVKM. The CDR3 loop spans 15 amino acids. The J segment lost 6 bases and the V segment lost 4 bases, leaving 6 bases of the junction unmatched.

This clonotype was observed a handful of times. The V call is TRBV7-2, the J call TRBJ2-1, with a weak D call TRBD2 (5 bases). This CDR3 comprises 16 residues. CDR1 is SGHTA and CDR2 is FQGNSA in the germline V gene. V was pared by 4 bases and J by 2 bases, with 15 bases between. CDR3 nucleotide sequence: TGTGCCAGCAGCTCGGGCCGGGAATCAACCTACAATGAGCAGTTCTTC. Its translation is CASSSGRESTYNEQFF. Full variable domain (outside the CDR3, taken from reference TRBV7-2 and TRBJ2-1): GAGVSQSPSNKVTEKGKDVELRCDPISGHTALYWYRQSLGQGLEFLIYFQGNSAPDKSGLPSDRFSAERTGGSVSTLTIQRTQQEDSAVYLCASSSGRESTYNEQFFGPGTRLTVL.

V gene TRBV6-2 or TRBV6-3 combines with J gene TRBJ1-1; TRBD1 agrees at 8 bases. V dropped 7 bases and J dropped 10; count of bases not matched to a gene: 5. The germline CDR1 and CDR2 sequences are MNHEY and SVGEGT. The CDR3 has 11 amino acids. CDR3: CASTTGGRAFF. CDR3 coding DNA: TGTGCCAGCACCACAGGGGGAAGAGCTTTCTTT.

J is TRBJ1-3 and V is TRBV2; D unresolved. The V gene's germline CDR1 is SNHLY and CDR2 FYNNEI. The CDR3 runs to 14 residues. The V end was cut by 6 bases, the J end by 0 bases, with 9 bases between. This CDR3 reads CASRDGSSGNTIYF. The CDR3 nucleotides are TGTGCCAGCAGGGACGGAAGCTCTGGAAACACCATATATTTT. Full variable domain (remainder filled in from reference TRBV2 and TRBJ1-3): EPEVTQTPSHQVTQMGQEVILRCVPISNHLYFYWYRQILGQKVEFLVSFYNNEISEKSEIFDDQFSVERPDGSNFTLKIRSTKLEDSAMYFCASRDGSSGNTIYFGEGSWLTVV.

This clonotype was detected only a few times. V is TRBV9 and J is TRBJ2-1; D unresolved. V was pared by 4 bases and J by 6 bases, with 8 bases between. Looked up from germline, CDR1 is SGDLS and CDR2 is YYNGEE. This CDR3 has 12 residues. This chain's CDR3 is CASSPTPNEQFF. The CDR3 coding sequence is TGTGCCAGCAGCCCTACTCCCAATGAGCAGTTCTTC.

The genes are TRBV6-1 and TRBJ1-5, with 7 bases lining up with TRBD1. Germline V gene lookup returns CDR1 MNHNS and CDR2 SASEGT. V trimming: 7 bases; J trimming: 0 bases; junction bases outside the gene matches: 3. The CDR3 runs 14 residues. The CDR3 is CASNQGGSNQPQHF. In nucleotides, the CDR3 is TGTGCCAGCAATCAGGGGGGTAGCAATCAGCCCCAGCATTTT.

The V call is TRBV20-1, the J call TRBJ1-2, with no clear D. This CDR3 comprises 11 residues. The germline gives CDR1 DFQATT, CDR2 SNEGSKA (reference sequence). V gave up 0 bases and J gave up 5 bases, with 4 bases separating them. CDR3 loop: CSARDLYGYTF. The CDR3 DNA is TGCAGTGCTAGAGATCTGTATGGCTACACCTTC.

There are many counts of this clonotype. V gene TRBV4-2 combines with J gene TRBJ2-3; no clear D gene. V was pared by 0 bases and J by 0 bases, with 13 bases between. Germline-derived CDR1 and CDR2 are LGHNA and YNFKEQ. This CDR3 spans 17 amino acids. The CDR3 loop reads CASSQDPLGRSTDTQYF. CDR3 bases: TGTGCCAGCAGCCAAGACCCCCTTGGTAGGAGCACAGATACGCAGTATTTT.

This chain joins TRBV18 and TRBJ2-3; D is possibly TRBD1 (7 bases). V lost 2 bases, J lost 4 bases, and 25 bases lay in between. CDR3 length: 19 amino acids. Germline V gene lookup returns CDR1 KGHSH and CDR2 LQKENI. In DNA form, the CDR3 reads TGTGCCAGCTCACCAAGACGAACAGGGGAAGGGAGGAGGGCAGATACGCAGTATTTT. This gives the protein CASSPRRTGEGRRADTQYF. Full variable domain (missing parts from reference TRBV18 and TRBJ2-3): NAGVMQNPRHLVRRRGQEARLRCSPMKGHSHVYWYRQLPEEGLKFMVYLQKENIIDESGMPKERFSAEFPKEGPSILRIQQVVRGDSAAYFCASSPRRTGEGRRADTQYFGPGTRLTVL.

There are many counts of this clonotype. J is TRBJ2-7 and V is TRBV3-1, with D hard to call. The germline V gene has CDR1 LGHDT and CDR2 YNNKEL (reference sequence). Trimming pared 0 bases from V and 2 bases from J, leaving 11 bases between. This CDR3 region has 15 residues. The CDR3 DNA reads TGTGCCAGCAGCCAAGAACGCAATTCCCCCTACGAGCAGTACTTC. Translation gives CASSQERNSPYEQYF.

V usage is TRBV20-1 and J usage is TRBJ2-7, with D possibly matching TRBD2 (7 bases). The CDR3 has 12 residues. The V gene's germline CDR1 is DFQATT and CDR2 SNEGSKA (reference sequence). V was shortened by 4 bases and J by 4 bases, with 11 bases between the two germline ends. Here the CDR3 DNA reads TGCAGTGCTATGGGAGGGGGATACGAGCAGTACTTC. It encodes CSAMGGGYEQYF.

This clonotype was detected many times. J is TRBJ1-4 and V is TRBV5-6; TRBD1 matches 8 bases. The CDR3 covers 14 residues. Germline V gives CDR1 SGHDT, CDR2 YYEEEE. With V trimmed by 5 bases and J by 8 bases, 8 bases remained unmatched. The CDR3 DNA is TGTGCCAGCAGACCAGGGGGCCCTGGCGAAAAACTGTTTTTT. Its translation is CASRPGGPGEKLFF.

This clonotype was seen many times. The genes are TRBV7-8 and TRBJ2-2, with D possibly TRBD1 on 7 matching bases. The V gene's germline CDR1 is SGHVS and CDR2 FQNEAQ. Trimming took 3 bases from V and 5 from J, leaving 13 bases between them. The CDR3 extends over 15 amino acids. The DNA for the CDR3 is TGTGCCAGCAGCTTTACAGGGGCGGGGACCGGGGAGCTGTTTTTT. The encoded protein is CASSFTGAGTGELFF.

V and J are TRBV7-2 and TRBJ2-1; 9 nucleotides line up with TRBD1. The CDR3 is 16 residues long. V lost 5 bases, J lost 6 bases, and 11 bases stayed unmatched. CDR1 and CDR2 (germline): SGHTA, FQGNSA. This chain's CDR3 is CASSPSLGTGLNEQFF. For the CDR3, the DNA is TGTGCCAGCAGCCCTAGCTTGGGGACAGGGCTCAATGAGCAGTTCTTC.

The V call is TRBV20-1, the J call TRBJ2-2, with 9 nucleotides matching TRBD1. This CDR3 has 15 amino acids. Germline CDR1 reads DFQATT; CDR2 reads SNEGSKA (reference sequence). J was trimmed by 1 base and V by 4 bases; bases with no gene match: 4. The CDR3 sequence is CSAIDRGWNTGELFF. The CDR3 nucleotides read TGCAGTGCTATTGACAGGGGGTGGAACACCGGGGAGCTGTTTTTT.

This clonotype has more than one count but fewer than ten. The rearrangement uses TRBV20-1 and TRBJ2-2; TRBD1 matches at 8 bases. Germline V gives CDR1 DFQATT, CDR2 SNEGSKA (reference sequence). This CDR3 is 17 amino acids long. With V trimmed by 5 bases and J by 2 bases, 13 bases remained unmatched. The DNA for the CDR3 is TGCAGTGCTCCAAAACCGGGACAGGCGATAAACACCGGGGAGCTGTTTTTT. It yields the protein CSAPKPGQAINTGELFF.

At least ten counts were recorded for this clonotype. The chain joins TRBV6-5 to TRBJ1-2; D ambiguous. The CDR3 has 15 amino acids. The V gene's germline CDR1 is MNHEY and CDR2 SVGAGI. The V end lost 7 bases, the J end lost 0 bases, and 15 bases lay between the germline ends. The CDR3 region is CASTSLRAANYGYTF. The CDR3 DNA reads TGTGCCAGCACCTCGTTAAGGGCGGCTAACTATGGCTACACCTTC.